This TCR beta chain came from a study of chemoradiotherapy in HPV16-positive cancers. The CDR3 has 14 residues. The V segment lost 7 bases and the J segment 6 bases; nucleotides outside the gene matches: 10. Germline CDR1 SGHRS, CDR2 YFSETQ. Libraries were prepared by immunoSEQ multiplex PCR; TCRdb keeps only in-frame clonotypes and omits some of them. The repertoire consists of 1,500 to 2,000 clones, with about two thirds occurring once and the leading ten covering approximately 8.6%. The TCR comes from a human donor with HPV-associated anogenital cancer. This chain connects TRBV5-1 to TRBJ1-5, with 7 bases identical to TRBD1. The source material was tumor tissue, sampled from a patient who underwent chemoradiotherapy. The CDR3 DNA sequence: TGCGCCAGCTCCTTGGGGACAGAGGGTCAGCCCCAGCATTTT. Encoded protein: CASSLGTEGQPQHF.